Included here is one TCR beta chain sequence, with context. These data are taken from a study of blood T cell repertoires in COVID-19. Across the study: Acute and convalescent COVID-19 samples came from the United States, Italy and Spain.

In the original processing: The authors estimated nucleated cell counts from reference gene primer amplification. This table comes from immunoSEQ multiplex PCR, and its TCRdb copy is limited to in-frame clones, with some not included. V, J and clone size derive from that table, while D and trimming were established from the DNA sequence. Of 120,000 to 150,000 clones in the sample, roughly 89% were seen once. The sequenced material came from peripheral blood. The TCR was taken from a woman aged 50 to 60 with acute or convalescent COVID-19.

The CDR3 DNA sequence: TGTGCCATCAGTGGGGGACTAGCGGACTCGTACGAGCAGTACTTC. Residues: CAISGGLADSYEQYF. The V and J genes are TRBV10-3 and TRBJ2-7, with TRBD2 matching over 11 bases. Germline V gene lookup returns CDR1 ENHRY and CDR2 SYGVKD. This CDR3 contains 15 residues. V shed 4 bases and J 4 bases; nucleotides not matched to a gene: 6.